This section outlines one T cell receptor (beta chain) sequence together with its context. The data are from a study of control samples from healthy donors and cancer patients. Assay used: immunoSEQ multiplex PCR; TCRdb lists only in-frame clones, some missing. The sample records about 80,000 clones, nearly 90% being singletons. V shed 3 bases and J shed 4 bases, with 12 bases lying between them. This CDR3 has 14 residues. Per germline, CDR1 SGHVS and CDR2 FNYEAQ. Material: blood. This TCR derives from a man aged 50 or older in good health. The chain employs TRBV7-6 and TRBJ2-5, with D tentatively TRBD2 (6 bases). The CDR3 reads CASSLAGRRETQYF. The CDR3 DNA reads as TGTGCCAGCAGCTTGGCAGGGAGGCGAGAGACCCAGTACTTC.